The present T cell receptor beta chain was sequenced within a study of blood T cell repertoires in COVID-19 (TCRdb year 2020). Notes on the research overall: Samples from collaborators originated in the United States, Italy and Spain and spanned both the acute and convalescent phases of COVID-19. The repertoires were released in a freely available public database intended as a resource for research on the immune response to SARS-CoV-2. Samples were obtained from the ongoing ImmuneRACE study (first 160 participants) and from 950 to 1,500 subjects provided by 6 global collaborators. Subjects who had been exposed to COVID-19, were actively infected with it, or had recovered from it provided the deeply sampled blood TCRbeta repertoires that made up the dataset. The material from the prospective study consisted of cDNA or gDNA derived from T cells, B-cell-depleted T cells, or PBMCs. A de-identified subject ID, COVID-19 status, age in years and sex were almost always included in the sample metadata. Where HLA class I and class II types were available, the types were taken from metadata supplied by the sample provider, not from assay-based typing. What the authors observed across the whole study: Clinical and demographic metadata were provided uncurated, with the amount varying by source and participant.

On this clone: Its recognized antigen is unknown. Per-base quality was not reported, and no clone a single base away is much larger than it.

Collaborating institutions collected whole blood in K2EDTA tubes following their own protocols. For TCRbeta analysis, collaborators shipped samples as frozen whole blood, isolated PBMCs, or DNA extracted from either of those sample types. The immunoSEQ Assay, a bias-controlled multiplex PCR, was used to amplify TCRbeta CDR3 regions from genomic DNA. The authors' analysis ran thus. Within the assay, amplification of reference gene primers was used to estimate how many nucleated cells each sample contained. To quantify the absolute abundance of each unique TCRbeta CDR3 rearrangement, sequence reads were collapsed and filtered. For each sample, productive Simpson clonality was calculated by taking the square root of Simpson's diversity index across productive rearrangements. The table comes from immuneACCESS by way of TCRdb, which keeps in-frame sequences with V and J called. Part of the clones is missing from these tables; in studies checked, under half for an unresolved V gene and the rest for unknown reasons. That table gives V, J and clone size, and the DNA gave D and trimming. Across this sample there are some 95,000 clones, with 75% to 85% seen only once. The top ten clonotypes cover around 22% of the sample.

The CDR3 measures 14 amino acids from cysteine to phenylalanine. Only the CDR3 DNA stays, 42 bases, in frame from base 1. CDR1 and CDR2, per the germline V gene (reference sequence), are GTSNPN and SVGIG. At the junction V is shortened by 4 bases and J by 7 bases, with 19 bases in between. The chain was built from TRBV30 and TRBJ2-5; a weak D assignment points to TRBD2 (6 bases agree). Sequenced material: peripheral blood. The source of this sequence is a man between 70 and 80 years old with acute or convalescent COVID-19. The CDR3 is CAWNYDSGRGTQYF. The base sequence is TGTGCCTGGAACTACGACTCAGGGCGGGGGACCCAGTACTTC.